The 23 T cell receptor beta chains reported below all come from one sample, sequenced in a study of blood T cells in healthy people across ages. For the second PCR, which ran for roughly 6 to 12 cycles, a sample-barcoded 5' primer and a J-beta primer mix were used. In TCRdb, the 5' RACE reads were re-called with MiXCR into one record per CDR3 protein. The data show around 670,000 distinct CDR3 sequences, about 30% seen once. The sample taken for sequencing was blood. Source of these receptors: a woman older than 75 in good health.

This clonotype was seen ten or more times. The chain links TRBV7-3 to TRBJ2-1; TRBD2 is a possible D gene (5 bases). This CDR3 has 15 residues. Germline values: CDR1 SGHTA, CDR2 FQGTGA. V was cut by 5 bases and J by 9 bases, with 20 bases left in between. CDR3: CASSPRATSEGEQFF. The CDR3 bases are TGTGCCAGCAGCCCCCGGGCTACCTCAGAGGGTGAGCAGTTCTTC.

The CDR3 region has the DNA TGCGCCAGCTCCCCTGAGTGGCCTAGCACAGATACGCAGTATTTT. Protein sequence: CASSPEWPSTDTQYF. The chain couples TRBV5-1 to TRBJ2-3; D is unclear. V gave up 7 bases and J gave up 0 bases, with 15 bases separating them. Germline V CDR1 and CDR2: SGHRS, YFSETQ. The CDR3 spans 15 residues.

This clonotype has a handful of counts. The chain uses TRBV7-9 and TRBJ1-4; no clear D gene. This CDR3 is built from 15 residues. In germline, CDR1 is SEHNR, CDR2 FQNEAQ (reference sequence). V was pared by 2 bases and J by 0 bases, with 7 bases between. CDR3 sequence reads: CASSLRVPTNEKLFF. The CDR3 DNA sequence: TGTGCCAGCAGCTTACGGGTCCCAACTAATGAAAAACTGTTTTTT. The full variable domain, completed using reference TRBV7-9 and TRBJ1-4, is DTGVSQNPRHKITKRGQNVTFRCDPISEHNRLYWYRQTLGQGPEFLTYFQNEAQLEKSRLLSDRFSAERPKGSFSTLEIQRTEQGDSAMYLCASSLRVPTNEKLFFGSGTQLSVL.

Ten or more counts support this clonotype. V gene TRBV15 combines with J gene TRBJ1-1; D gene unclear. Germline values: CDR1 LNHNV, CDR2 YYDKDF (reference sequence). The CDR3 is 12 residues long. V shed 0 bases and J shed 11 bases, with 10 bases lying between them. The CDR3 nucleotides read TGTGCCACCAGCAGAGATCGGGTGGGGGCTTTCTTT. It encodes CATSRDRVGAFF.

Of note for this clonotype: The germline gene is not matched at one end of the junction; a read error may be the cause. The V call is TRBV3-1, the J call TRBJ2-1, with TRBD2 identical over 10 bases. Germline assignment: CDR1 LGHDT and CDR2 YNNKEL (reference sequence). The CDR3 totals 16 residues. The CDR3 DNA sequence: TGTACCAGCAGCCACCGACTAGCGGGCTTCTACAATGAGCAGTTCTTC. Encoded protein: CTSSHRLAGFYNEQFF.

This clonotype appeared many times. V and J are TRBV5-6 and TRBJ2-1; 7 nucleotides align to TRBD2. CDR1 is SGHDT, CDR2 YYEEEE, per germline. V was pared by 1 base and J by 5 bases, with 9 bases of the junction left unmatched. The CDR3 is 16 residues long. CDR3 loop: CASSLRNSGRNNEQFF. The CDR3 nucleotides read TGTGCCAGCAGCTTGAGGAATAGCGGGCGGAACAATGAGCAGTTCTTC.

In this sample, this clonotype turned up a few times. V and J are TRBV12-3 or TRBV12-4 and TRBJ1-1; weak D call: TRBD1 (6 bases). The CDR3 is 13 amino acids. The V end was cut by 5 bases, the J end by 4 bases, with 11 bases between. CDR3 protein: CASSQQGVTEAFF. The CDR3 DNA sequence: TGTGCCAGCAGTCAACAGGGTGTCACTGAAGCTTTCTTT.

Turning to this clonotype: This sequence may be a read error, since a much larger clone differs from it by one base. The chain combines TRBV20-1 with TRBJ1-2, with a weak D call TRBD1 (5 bases). V was clipped by 5 bases and J by 0 bases, with 22 bases between them. The CDR3 is 17 amino acids. In germline, CDR1 is DFQATT, CDR2 SNEGSKA (reference sequence). CDR3 sequence: CSAEGSGTDKANYGYTF. In DNA, the CDR3 is TGCAGTGCTGAAGGGTCCGGGACTGATAAAGCTAACTATGGCTACACCTTC.

Ten or more counts support this clonotype. J is TRBJ2-1 and V is TRBV7-9; 10 nucleotides line up with TRBD1. The CDR3 has 15 amino acids. Germline CDR1 is SEHNR and CDR2 is FQNEAQ (reference sequence). The V gene end was trimmed by 5 bases and the J gene end by 8 bases; junction bases not matched to a gene: 9. Here the CDR3 DNA reads TGTGCCAGCAGCCCGGACAGGGGGGGCCCCGATGAGCAGTTCTTC. Translated, it gives CASSPDRGGPDEQFF.

This clonotype was seen repeatedly, ten times or more. This chain connects TRBV20-1 to TRBJ1-5; tentative D call: TRBD1 (6 bases). CDR1 DFQATT and CDR2 SNEGSKA come from the germline V gene (reference sequence). Trimming took off 0 bases at V and 5 bases at J, with 23 bases between the two ends. The CDR3 is 18 amino acids. The CDR3 reads CSARDRKPGHRPYQPQHF. The CDR3 region has the DNA TGCAGTGCTAGAGATAGGAAGCCGGGACACAGACCTTATCAGCCCCAGCATTTT.

A word on this clonotype: The junction differs from germline at one of its ends, possibly a read error. This CDR3 is CVSSLDRMPQHF. CDR3 DNA: TGTGTCAGCAGTTTAGACAGGATGCCCCAGCATTTT. The chain combines TRBV12-3 or TRBV12-4 with TRBJ1-5; the D gene is possibly TRBD1 (6 bases). There are 12 residues in the CDR3.

This clonotype was seen repeatedly, ten times or more. This chain uses TRBV20-1 with TRBJ2-7; the match to TRBD1 covers 7 bases. The trim removed 2 bases at V and 7 bases at J, leaving 8 bases unmatched. The CDR3 spans 13 residues. CDR1 and CDR2 from the germline V gene are DFQATT and SNEGSKA (reference sequence). CDR3 sequence: CSARSRTGREQYF. The CDR3 DNA follows: TGCAGTGCTAGATCCCGGACAGGACGGGAGCAGTACTTC.

This clonotype occurred many times. The chain employs TRBV7-2 and TRBJ1-2; no clear D. CDR3 length equals 13 residues. Trimming removed 3 bases from V and 4 bases from J, with 9 bases in between. Germline V gene sequence: CDR1 SGHTA, CDR2 FQGNSA. CDR3 DNA sequence: TGTGCCAGCAGCTTTCGGGTGACCTATGGCTACACCTTC. Amino acid sequence: CASSFRVTYGYTF.

Details on this clonotype: A read error may explain this, as a much larger clone is one base away. Since the CDR3 does not end with the conserved phenylalanine or tryptophan, this likely comes from a read error. The V gene is TRBV20-1, the J gene TRBJ2-3, with TRBD1 as a possible D gene (5 bases). Germline values: CDR1 DFQATT, CDR2 SNEGSKA (reference sequence). With 8 bases removed from V and 2 bases from J, the gap between germline ends came to 14 bases. This CDR3 comprises 13 residues. The CDR3 sequence is CSTRGTLTDTQYV. DNA of the CDR3: TGCAGTACAAGGGGCACCCTCACAGATACGCAGTATGTT.

The CDR3 DNA follows: TGTGCCAGCAGCGTAGATCCCTCAACAGGGGTTGACACTGAAGCTTTCTTT. Residues: CASSVDPSTGVDTEAFF. V gene TRBV9 combines with J gene TRBJ1-1; the match to TRBD1 covers 7 bases. With 0 bases clipped from V and 3 bases from J, the junction kept 11 bases outside the gene matches. CDR3 length: 17 amino acids. CDR1 is SGDLS, CDR2 YYNGEE, per germline.

A note on this clonotype: A clone one base away is much larger, so this may be a read error. CDR3 in amino acids: CAGLLERGKETQYF. As DNA, the CDR3 is TGTGCCGGCCTTCTTGAGCGGGGAAAAGAGACCCAGTACTTC. V is TRBV2 and J is TRBJ2-5, with 7 bases identical to TRBD2. Germline CDR1 and CDR2: SNHLY and FYNNEI. With V trimmed by 11 bases and J by 3 bases, 12 bases remained unmatched. The length of the CDR3 is 14 residues.

This clonotype was recorded at least ten times. The gene calls are TRBV5-1 and TRBJ1-6, with D uncertain. Germline V lookup: CDR1 SGHRS, CDR2 YFSETQ. V gave up 3 bases and J gave up 7 bases, with 14 bases separating them. The CDR3 contains 15 residues. The CDR3 region has the DNA TGCGCCAGCAGCTCGGAGAGGGTAACCAATTCACCCCTCCACTTT. Translated, it gives CASSSERVTNSPLHF.

On this clonotype: One base away lies a much larger clone, so this may be a sequencing read error. The CDR3: CASSFSGGPGANVLTF. The CDR3 nucleotides are TGTGCCAGCAGTTTTTCAGGGGGCCCCGGGGCCAACGTCCTGACTTTC. The chain joins TRBV6-5 to TRBJ2-6, with 8 bases aligning to TRBD1. The CDR3 is made up of 16 amino acids. The germline gives CDR1 MNHEY, CDR2 SVGAGI. V shed 4 bases, J shed 4 bases, and the junction held 6 bases outside the gene matches.

Comments on this clonotype: A read error may explain this, as a much larger clone is one base away. This CDR3 is CASSQGLLAGRGDEQYF. The CDR3 coding sequence is TGTGCCAGCAGCCAAGGTTTACTAGCGGGTCGAGGGGATGAGCAGTACTTC. The V call is TRBV4-2, the J call TRBJ2-1; 9 bases are a match to TRBD2. The tail of the sequence fits TRBJ2-7 better, so the J call may be wrong. Germline V lookup: CDR1 LGHNA, CDR2 YNFKEQ. This CDR3 comprises 17 residues.

This clonotype was recorded at least ten times. The chain joins TRBV4-1 to TRBJ2-4; 10 bases map to TRBD2. This CDR3 has 16 residues. V trimming: 1 base; J trimming: 3 bases; junction bases outside the gene matches: 3. The germline CDR1 and CDR2 sequences are MGHRA and YSYEKL. The CDR3 region is CASSQGWTSGKNIQYF. DNA for the CDR3: TGCGCCAGCAGCCAAGGTTGGACTAGCGGCAAAAACATTCAGTACTTC.

Regarding this clonotype: It may be a read error: a sequence one base away is much more abundant. V is TRBV7-2 and J is TRBJ1-1; no clear D. Germline CDR1 SGHTA, CDR2 FQGNSA. This CDR3 has 13 amino acids. For the CDR3, the DNA is TGTGTCAGCAGCTCCCCGATGGGCGCTGAAGCTTTCTTT. Amino acid sequence: CVSSSPMGAEAFF.

This clonotype was seen many times. The chain couples TRBV20-1 to TRBJ2-5, with D maybe TRBD1 (5 bases). The CDR3 extends over 13 amino acids. V dropped 4 bases and J dropped 9 bases, with 18 bases sitting between them. Germline values: CDR1 DFQATT, CDR2 SNEGSKA (reference sequence). CDR3: CSAIRVQMDPQYF. CDR3 nucleotides: TGCAGTGCTATCAGGGTACAGATGGATCCCCAGTACTTC.

The table lists this clonotype with a few counts. V gene TRBV9 combines with J gene TRBJ2-7; D perhaps matches TRBD1 (6 bases). The CDR3 length is 14 residues. Germline-derived CDR1 and CDR2 are SGDLS and YYNGEE. V lost 4 bases and J 6 bases, leaving 17 bases between the germline ends. This CDR3 reads CASSLEPRGSEQYF. The CDR3 DNA is TGTGCCAGCAGCTTGGAACCCAGGGGCTCCGAGCAGTACTTC. The whole variable domain, filled in from reference TRBV9 and TRBJ2-7, reads DSGVTQTPKHLITATGQRVTLRCSPRSGDLSVYWYQQSLDQGLQFLIQYYNGEERAKGNILERFSAQQFPDLHSELNLSSLELGDSALYFCASSLEPRGSEQYFGPGTRLTVT.